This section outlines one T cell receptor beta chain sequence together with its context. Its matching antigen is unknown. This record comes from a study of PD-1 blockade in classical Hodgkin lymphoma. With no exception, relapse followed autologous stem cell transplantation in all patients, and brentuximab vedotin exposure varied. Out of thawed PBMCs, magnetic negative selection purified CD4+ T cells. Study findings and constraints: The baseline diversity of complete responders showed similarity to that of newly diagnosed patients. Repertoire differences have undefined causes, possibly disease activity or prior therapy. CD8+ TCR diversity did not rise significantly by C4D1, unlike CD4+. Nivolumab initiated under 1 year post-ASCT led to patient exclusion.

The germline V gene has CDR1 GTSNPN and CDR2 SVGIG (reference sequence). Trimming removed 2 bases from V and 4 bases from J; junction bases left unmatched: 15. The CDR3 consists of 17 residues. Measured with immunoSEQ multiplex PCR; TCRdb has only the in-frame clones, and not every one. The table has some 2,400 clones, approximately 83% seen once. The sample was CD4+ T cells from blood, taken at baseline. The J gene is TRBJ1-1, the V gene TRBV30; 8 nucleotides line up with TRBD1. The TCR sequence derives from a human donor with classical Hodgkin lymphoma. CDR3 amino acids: CAWSFLTGAQLGTEAFF. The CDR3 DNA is TGTGCCTGGAGTTTCCTGACAGGGGCCCAGCTTGGCACTGAAGCTTTCTTT.